This TCR beta chain originates from a study of OX40 agonist ivuxolimab in advanced cancers. Study context: Every 2 weeks, patients received ivuxolimab intravenously, dosed at 0.01 to 10 mg/kg. Cancers in dose escalation were hepatocellular, melanoma, renal cell and head and neck.

With respect to this clone: Its target is unknown.

Assay: immunoSEQ multiplex PCR; the TCRdb copy retains only in-frame clones and omits some. The sample lists just over 70,000 clones, around 83% occurring once. Study-wide results and caveats: Low normalized T-cell clonal expansion was also seen in some nonresponders. Both CD4+ and CD8+ T cell populations in blood had undergone clonal expansion by week 6 at 0.1 to 3.0 mg/kg.

The TCR originated in an adult with an advanced solid tumor such as melanoma, head and neck, liver or kidney cancer. The sample in question was CD4+ or CD8+ T cells sorted from blood, obtained in a trial of the OX40 agonist ivuxolimab.

The DNA for the CDR3 is TGTGCCAGCAGCTTAAGCAGCCGCAATTCACCCCTCCACTTT. The encoded protein is CASSLSSRNSPLHF. This chain uses TRBV11-2 with TRBJ1-6; D gene unclear. The V end was cut by 2 bases, the J end by 7 bases, with 9 bases between. There are 14 residues in the CDR3. Germline V gene sequence: CDR1 SGHAT, CDR2 FQNNGV.